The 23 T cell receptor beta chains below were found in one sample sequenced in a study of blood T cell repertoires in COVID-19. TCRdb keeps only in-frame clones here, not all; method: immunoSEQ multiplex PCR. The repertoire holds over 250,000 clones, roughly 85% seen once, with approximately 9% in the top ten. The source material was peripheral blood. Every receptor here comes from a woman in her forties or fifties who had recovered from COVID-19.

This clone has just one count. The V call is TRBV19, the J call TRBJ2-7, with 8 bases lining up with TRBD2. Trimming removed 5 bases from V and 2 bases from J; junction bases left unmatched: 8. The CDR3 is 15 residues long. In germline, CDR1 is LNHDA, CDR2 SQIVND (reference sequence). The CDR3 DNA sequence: TGTGCCAGTAGTTCAACGGGAGGGGGTCCCTACGAGCAGTACTTC. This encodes CASSSTGGGPYEQYF.

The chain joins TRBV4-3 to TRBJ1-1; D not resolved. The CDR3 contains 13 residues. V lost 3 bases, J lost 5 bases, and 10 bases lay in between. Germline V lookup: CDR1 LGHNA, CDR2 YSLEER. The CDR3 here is CASSQRELTEAFF. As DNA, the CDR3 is TGCGCCAGCAGCCAGCGAGAATTAACTGAAGCTTTCTTT.

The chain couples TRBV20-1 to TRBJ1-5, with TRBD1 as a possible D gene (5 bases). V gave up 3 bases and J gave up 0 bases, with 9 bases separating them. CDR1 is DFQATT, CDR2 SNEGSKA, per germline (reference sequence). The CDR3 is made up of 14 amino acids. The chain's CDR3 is CSASEQVSNQPQHF. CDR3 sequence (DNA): TGCAGTGCTAGTGAACAGGTTAGCAATCAGCCCCAGCATTTT.

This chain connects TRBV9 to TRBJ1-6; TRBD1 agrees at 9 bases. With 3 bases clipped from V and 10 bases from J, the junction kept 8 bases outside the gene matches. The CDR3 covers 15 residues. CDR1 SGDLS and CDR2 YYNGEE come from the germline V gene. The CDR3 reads CASSGTGTGWSPLHF. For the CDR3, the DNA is TGTGCCAGCAGCGGAACCGGGACAGGGTGGTCACCCCTCCACTTT. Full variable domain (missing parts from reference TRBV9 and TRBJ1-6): DSGVTQTPKHLITATGQRVTLRCSPRSGDLSVYWYQQSLDQGLQFLIQYYNGEERAKGNILERFSAQQFPDLHSELNLSSLELGDSALYFCASSGTGTGWSPLHFGNGTRLTVT.

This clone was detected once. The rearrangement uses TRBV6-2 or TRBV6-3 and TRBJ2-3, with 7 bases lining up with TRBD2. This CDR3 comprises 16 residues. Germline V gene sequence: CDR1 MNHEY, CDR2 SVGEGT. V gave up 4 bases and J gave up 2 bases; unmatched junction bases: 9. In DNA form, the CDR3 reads TGTGCCAGCAGTTTTCCCCCTAGCGGCCTCACAGATACGCAGTATTTT. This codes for CASSFPPSGLTDTQYF.

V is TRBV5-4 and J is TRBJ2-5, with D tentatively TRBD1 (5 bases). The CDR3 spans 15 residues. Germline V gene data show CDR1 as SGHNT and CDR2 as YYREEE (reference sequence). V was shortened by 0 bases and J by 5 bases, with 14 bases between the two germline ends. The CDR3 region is CASSLEKGKGETQYF. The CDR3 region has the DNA TGTGCCAGCAGCTTGGAAAAGGGGAAAGGGGAGACCCAGTACTTC.

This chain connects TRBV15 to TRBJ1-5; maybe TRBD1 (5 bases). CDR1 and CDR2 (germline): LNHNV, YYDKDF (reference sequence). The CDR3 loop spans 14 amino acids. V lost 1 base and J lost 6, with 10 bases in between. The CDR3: CATSRARDAQPQHF. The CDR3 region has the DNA TGTGCCACCAGCAGAGCCAGGGATGCTCAGCCCCAGCATTTT.

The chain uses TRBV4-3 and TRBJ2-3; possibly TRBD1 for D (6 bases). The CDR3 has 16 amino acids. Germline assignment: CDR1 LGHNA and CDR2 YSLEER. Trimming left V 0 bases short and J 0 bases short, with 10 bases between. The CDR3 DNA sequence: TGCGCCAGCAGCCAAGACAGGACAGCTAGCACAGATACGCAGTATTTT. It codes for CASSQDRTASTDTQYF.

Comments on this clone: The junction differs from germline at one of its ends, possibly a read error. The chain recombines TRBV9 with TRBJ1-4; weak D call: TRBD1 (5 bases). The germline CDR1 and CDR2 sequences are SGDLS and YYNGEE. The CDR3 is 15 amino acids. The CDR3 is CASSVGVSPGPNSIF. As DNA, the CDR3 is TGTGCCAGCAGCGTAGGAGTCAGCCCAGGGCCTAACTCGATTTTT.

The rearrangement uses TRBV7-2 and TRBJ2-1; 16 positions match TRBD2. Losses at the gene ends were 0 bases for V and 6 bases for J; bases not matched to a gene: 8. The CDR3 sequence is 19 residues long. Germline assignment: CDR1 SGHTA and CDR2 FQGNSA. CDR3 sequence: CASSLAQGLAGGPGNEQFF. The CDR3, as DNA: TGTGCCAGCAGCTTAGCGCAGGGACTAGCGGGAGGGCCAGGCAATGAGCAGTTCTTC.

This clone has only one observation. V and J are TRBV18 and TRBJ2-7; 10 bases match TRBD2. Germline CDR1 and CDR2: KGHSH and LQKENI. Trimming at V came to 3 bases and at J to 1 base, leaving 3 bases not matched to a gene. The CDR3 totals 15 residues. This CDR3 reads CASSPKRGGSYEQYF. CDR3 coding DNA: TGTGCCAGCTCACCTAAGCGGGGGGGGTCCTACGAGCAGTACTTC.

The CDR3 reads CASRRQSNTEAFF. DNA of the CDR3: TGTGCCAGCAGAAGACAGTCGAACACTGAAGCTTTCTTT. This rearrangement joins TRBV6-6 to TRBJ1-1; D is perhaps TRBD1 (5 bases). CDR3 length: 13 residues. CDR1 and CDR2 from the germline V gene are MNHNY and SVGAGI (reference sequence). The V end lost 6 bases, the J end lost 1 base, and 9 bases lay between the germline ends.

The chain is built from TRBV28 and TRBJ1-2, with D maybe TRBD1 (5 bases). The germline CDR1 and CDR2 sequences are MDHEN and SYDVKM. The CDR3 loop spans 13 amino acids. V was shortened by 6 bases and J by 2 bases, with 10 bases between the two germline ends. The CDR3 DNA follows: TGTGCCAGCAGGTTACAGGTGAACTATGGCTACACCTTC. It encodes CASRLQVNYGYTF.

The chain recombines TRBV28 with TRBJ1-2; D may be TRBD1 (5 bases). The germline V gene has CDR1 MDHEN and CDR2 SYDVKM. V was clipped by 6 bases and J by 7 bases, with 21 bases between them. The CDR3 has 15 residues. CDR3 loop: CASSSTGLLLGGYTF. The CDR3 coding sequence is TGTGCCAGCAGCTCAACGGGACTCCTCCTGGGTGGCTACACCTTC.

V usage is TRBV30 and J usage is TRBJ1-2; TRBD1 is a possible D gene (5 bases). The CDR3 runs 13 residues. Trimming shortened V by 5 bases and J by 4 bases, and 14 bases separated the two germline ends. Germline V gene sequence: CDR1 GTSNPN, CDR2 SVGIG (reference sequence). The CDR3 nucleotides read TGTGCCTGGCTCCCCGGGGACTCCTATGGCTACACCTTC. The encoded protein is CAWLPGDSYGYTF.

The CDR3 DNA follows: TGTGCCAGCAGCTGGGGGGTTGTCGGTAATTCACCCCTCCACTTT. As protein: CASSWGVVGNSPLHF. The chain carries TRBV5-4 and TRBJ1-6, with a weak D call TRBD1 (5 bases). The V end lost 3 bases, the J end lost 6 bases, and 13 bases lay between the germline ends. CDR3 length equals 15 residues. Germline V gene lookup returns CDR1 SGHNT and CDR2 YYREEE (reference sequence).

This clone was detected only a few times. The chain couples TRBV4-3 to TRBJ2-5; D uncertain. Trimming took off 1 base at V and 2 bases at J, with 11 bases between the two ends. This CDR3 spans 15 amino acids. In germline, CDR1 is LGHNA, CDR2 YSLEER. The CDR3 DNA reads TGCGCCAGCAGCCAAGGCCTTGGGCTTCAAGAGACCCAGTACTTC. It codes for CASSQGLGLQETQYF.

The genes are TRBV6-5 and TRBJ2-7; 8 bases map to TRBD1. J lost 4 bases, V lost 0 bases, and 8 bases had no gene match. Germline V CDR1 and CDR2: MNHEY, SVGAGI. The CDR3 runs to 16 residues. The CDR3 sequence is CASSYSTGGSGYEQYF. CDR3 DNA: TGTGCCAGCAGTTACTCAACAGGGGGTTCGGGGTACGAGCAGTACTTC.

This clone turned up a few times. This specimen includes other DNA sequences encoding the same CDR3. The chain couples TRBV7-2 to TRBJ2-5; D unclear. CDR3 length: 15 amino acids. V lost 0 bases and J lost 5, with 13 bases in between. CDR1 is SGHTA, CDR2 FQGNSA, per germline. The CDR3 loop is CASSLAAGSGETQYF. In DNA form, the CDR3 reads TGTGCCAGCAGCTTAGCGGCTGGGTCCGGGGAGACCCAGTACTTC.

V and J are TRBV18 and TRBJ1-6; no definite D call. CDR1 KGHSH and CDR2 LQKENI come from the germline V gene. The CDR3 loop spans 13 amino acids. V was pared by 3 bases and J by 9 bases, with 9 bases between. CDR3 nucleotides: TGTGCCAGCTCACCGCCGGGTTTTTCACCCCTCCACTTT. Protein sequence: CASSPPGFSPLHF.

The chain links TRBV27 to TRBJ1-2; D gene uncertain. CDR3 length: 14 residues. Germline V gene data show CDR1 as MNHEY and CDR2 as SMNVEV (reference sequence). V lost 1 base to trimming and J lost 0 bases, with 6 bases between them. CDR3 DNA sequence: TGTGCCAGCAGTTTATGCGGGGCTAACTATGGCTACACCTTC. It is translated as CASSLCGANYGYTF.

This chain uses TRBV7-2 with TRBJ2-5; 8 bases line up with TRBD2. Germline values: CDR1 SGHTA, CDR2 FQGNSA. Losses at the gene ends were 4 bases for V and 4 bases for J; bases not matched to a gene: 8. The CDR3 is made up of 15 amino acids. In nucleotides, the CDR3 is TGTGCCAGCAGCTCCCCGGGGGGGGCAGGAGAGACCCAGTACTTC. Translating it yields CASSSPGGAGETQYF.

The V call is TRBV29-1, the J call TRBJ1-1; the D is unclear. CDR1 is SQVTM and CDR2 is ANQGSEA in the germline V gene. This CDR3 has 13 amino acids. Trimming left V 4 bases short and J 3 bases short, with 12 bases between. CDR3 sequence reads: CSVAGRLHTEAFF. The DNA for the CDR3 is TGCAGCGTTGCAGGCAGGCTGCACACTGAAGCTTTCTTT.